These T cell receptor beta chains were read from a single sample in a study of T cells after yellow fever vaccination. TCRdb used MiXCR to reprocess the 5' RACE reads, holding one entry per CDR3 protein. Altogether 300,000 or so distinct CDR3 sequences are present, around 6.8% being singletons, with the ten largest covering over 15%. The starting material was PBMCs, obtained roughly 45 days after the first yellow fever vaccination. The receptors derive from a man between 18 and 29 years old who received the YFV17D yellow fever vaccine. Each CDR3 is given with its conserved first and last residue. Each record gives: V gene, D gene, J gene, clone size, CDR3 protein, CDR3 DNA. A D gene is named only where the DNA matches it firmly. The listing skips clone size in some rows; elsewhere it reads once, few, many or a size class.

TRBV7-2	TRBD2	TRBJ2-2	few	CASSYSRGGRTGELFF	TGTGCCAGCAGTTATTCGCGGGGGGGAAGGACCGGGGAGCTGTTTTTT
TRBV4-1	TRBD1	TRBJ2-7	few	CAGSLGTGDEQYF	TGCGCCGGCAGCCTCGGGACAGGGGACGAGCAGTACTTC
TRBV4-3	NA	TRBJ2-3	NA	CASSQVPMSDTQYF	TGCGCCAGCAGCCAAGTTCCGATGTCAGATACGCAGTATTTT
TRBV7-3	NA	TRBJ1-2	NA	CASSSGTAYSDYGYTF	TGTGCCAGCAGTTCCGGGACGGCTTACTCCGACTATGGCTACACCTTC
TRBV29-1	NA	TRBJ2-5	many	CSAVGGGRETQYF	TGCAGCGCCGTAGGAGGGGGCCGAGAGACCCAGTACTTC
TRBV9	TRBD1	TRBJ1-6	NA	CASSARRDRDSPLHF	TGTGCCAGCAGCGCCCGAAGGGACAGGGACTCACCCCTCCACTTT
TRBV7-9	NA	TRBJ2-7	NA	CASSPRSWVSYEQYF	TGTGCCAGCAGCCCCCGTTCGTGGGTCTCCTACGAGCAGTACTTC
TRBV12-3/TRBV12-4	NA	TRBJ1-5	few	CASSAAVYSNQPQHF	TGTGCCAGCAGCGCCGCAGTCTATAGCAATCAGCCCCAGCATTTT
TRBV2	NA	TRBJ1-5	few	CASSEDYGQLSNQPQHF	TGTGCCAGCAGTGAAGACTACGGACAACTTAGCAATCAGCCCCAGCATTTT
TRBV7-2	NA	TRBJ2-3	NA	CASSLDHPLQYF	TGTGCCAGCAGCTTAGATCATCCGTTGCAGTATTTT
TRBV20-1	TRBD2	TRBJ2-3	many	CSARTRLAPTTDTQYF	TGCAGTGCTAGAACCCGACTAGCGCCCACCACAGATACGCAGTATTTT
TRBV6-5	NA	TRBJ2-2	few	CASSYSRDTGELFF	TGTGCCAGCAGTTACTCCAGGGACACCGGGGAGCTGTTTTTT
TRBV7-3	NA	TRBJ2-1	few	CASSLRGTSSYNEQFF	TGTGCCAGCAGCTTAAGGGGGACGAGCTCCTACAATGAGCAGTTCTTC
TRBV18	NA	TRBJ1-1	NA	CASSPTEEAFF	TGTGCCAGCTCACCGACGGAGGAAGCTTTCTTT
TRBV20-1	TRBD1	TRBJ1-5	many	CSALETGVQPQHF	TGCAGTGCTTTAGAAACAGGGGTTCAGCCCCAGCATTTT
TRBV29-1	NA	TRBJ1-1	NA	CSVPGASTEAFF	TGCAGCGTCCCAGGGGCTAGCACTGAAGCTTTCTTT
TRBV5-1	NA	TRBJ1-5	NA	CASSPQGGEQPQHF	TGCGCCAGCAGCCCCCAGGGAGGGGAGCAGCCCCAGCATTTT
TRBV7-9	TRBD2	TRBJ2-2	NA	CASSQRGRINTGELFF	TGTGCCAGCAGCCAGCGGGGTCGGATTAACACCGGGGAGCTGTTTTTT
TRBV27	NA	TRBJ1-4	NA	CASSLQGRNEKPFF	TGTGCCAGCAGTTTACAGGGACGCAATGAAAAACCGTTTTTT
TRBV5-1	TRBD1	TRBJ1-2	many	CASSYDSGGGGGYTF	TGCGCCAGCAGCTACGATTCAGGGGGCGGAGGTGGCTACACCTTC
TRBV24-1	NA	TRBJ2-3	few	CATRAGQNTDTQYF	TGTGCCACCCGAGCGGGACAGAACACAGATACGCAGTATTTT
TRBV6-2/TRBV6-3	TRBD2	TRBJ2-7	many	CASRPRTSRSYEQYF	TGTGCCAGCAGACCCCGGACTAGCCGATCCTACGAGCAGTACTTC
TRBV28	TRBD2	TRBJ2-1	few	CASRFIAGALEQFF	TGTGCCAGCAGGTTTATAGCGGGGGCCCTTGAGCAGTTCTTC
TRBV3-1	NA	TRBJ2-1	NA	CASSQDPSGSNEQFF	TGTGCCAGCAGCCAAGATCCGTCAGGGTCAAATGAGCAGTTCTTC
TRBV7-2	NA	TRBJ2-3	few	CASSLEAPPTQYF	TGTGCCAGCAGCTTAGAAGCGCCCCCTACGCAGTATTTT
TRBV3-1	NA	TRBJ2-3	few	CASSQALAGTDTQYF	TGTGCCAGCAGCCAAGCACTAGCAGGCACAGATACGCAGTATTTT
TRBV20-1	NA	TRBJ1-3	NA	CSARQGYTIYF	TGCAGTGCTAGACAGGGGTACACCATATATTTT
TRBV5-1	TRBD1	TRBJ2-2	many	CASRTGETGELFF	TGCGCCAGCAGAACAGGGGAGACCGGGGAGCTGTTTTTT
TRBV11-2	NA	TRBJ2-5	many	CASSLARAELQETQYF	TGTGCCAGCAGCTTAGCCCGGGCGGAGCTTCAAGAGACCCAGTACTTC
TRBV5-4	NA	TRBJ1-2	NA	CASSLTGIYTF	TGTGCCAGCAGCCTAACAGGGATTTACACCTTC
TRBV5-6	NA	TRBJ1-2	NA	CASRRENEYGYTF	TGTGCCAGCAGAAGGGAGAATGAATATGGCTACACCTTC
TRBV30	NA	TRBJ2-1	NA	CAWSVEGPAEQFF	TGTGCCTGGAGTGTGGAGGGCCCGGCTGAGCAGTTCTTC
TRBV9	TRBD1	TRBJ1-1	NA	CASSPRTGEGTEAFF	TGTGCCAGCAGCCCCCGGACAGGGGAAGGCACTGAAGCTTTCTTT
TRBV7-2	NA	TRBJ1-2	NA	CASSLTVLVGYTF	TGTGCCAGCAGCTTGACAGTCCTGGTGGGCTACACCTTC
TRBV10-3	NA	TRBJ2-3	few	CASRDGLNTQYF	TGTGCCTCCCGGGACGGGCTGAATACGCAGTATTTT
TRBV10-3	NA	TRBJ2-5	NA	CAISGQIQETQYF	TGTGCCATCAGTGGTCAAATACAAGAGACCCAGTACTTC
TRBV2	NA	TRBJ1-1	few	CASSRDGDGEAFF	TGTGCCAGCAGCCGGGACGGGGACGGCGAAGCTTTCTTT
TRBV12-5	NA	TRBJ1-1	NA	CASGNAPVAWNTEAFF	TGTGCTAGTGGCAACGCGCCGGTTGCTTGGAACACTGAAGCTTTCTTT
TRBV2	NA	TRBJ1-5	few	CASSDRANQPQHF	TGTGCCAGCAGTGACAGGGCAAATCAGCCCCAGCATTTT
TRBV7-2	NA	TRBJ1-2	few	CASRKGRETYGYTF	TGTGCCAGCAGGAAGGGGAGGGAGACCTATGGCTACACCTTC
TRBV11-2	TRBD2	TRBJ2-3	many	CASSPRTSGGAGDTQYF	TGTGCCAGCAGCCCCCGGACTAGCGGGGGGGCGGGGGATACGCAGTATTTT
TRBV6-2/TRBV6-3	NA	TRBJ2-5	NA	CASSYVVGGYQETQYF	TGTGCCAGCAGTTATGTGGTAGGAGGTTACCAAGAGACCCAGTACTTC
TRBV3-1	TRBD1	TRBJ1-5	many	CASSLGTGGQPQHF	TGTGCCAGCAGCCTTGGGACAGGCGGTCAGCCCCAGCATTTT